The entry that follows covers one TCR beta chain sequence. Its specificity is unknown. They built TCR cDNA with 5'RACE template switching, a step that put in a universal primer site and UMIs. MiXCR, run by TCRdb on the 5' RACE reads, gives a single entry per CDR3 protein. This table has 600,000 to 750,000 distinct CDR3 sequences, around an eighth appearing once. The V end lost 0 bases, the J end lost 1 base, and 10 bases lay between the germline ends. The germline V gene has CDR1 GTSNPN and CDR2 SVGIG (reference sequence). CDR3 size: 15 residues. The data stem from a study of T cells after yellow fever vaccination. Study outcomes and limitations: Of the clonotypes, a small share occurred in both CD4 and CD8 compartments.

Sequenced material: PBMCs, taken on the day of the yellow fever booster vaccination. The V gene is TRBV30, the J gene TRBJ2-4; D is unclear. This TCR came from a man aged 25 to 40 who received the YFV17D yellow fever vaccine. This chain's CDR3 is CAWSVGSFAKNIQYF. The DNA of the CDR3 is TGTGCCTGGAGTGTAGGTAGTTTCGCCAAAAACATTCAGTACTTC.